This entry concerns a single TCR beta chain. As yet, its antigen is unknown. Treatment given: oral pan-JAK inhibitor, 5-10 mg twice daily. Alopecia areata patients gave lesional scalp punch biopsies and peripheral blood samples. The CDR3 consists of 15 residues. Germline values: CDR1 MGHDK, CDR2 SYGVNS. V lost 4 bases and J lost 5; bases outside the gene matches: 5. Sequencing relied on a cDNA template that was reverse transcribed from extracted RNA. Libraries were prepared by immunoSEQ multiplex PCR; TCRdb keeps only in-frame clonotypes and omits some of them. The table has about 160,000 clones, approximately 65% seen once; the top ten hold 0.75% to 0.95%. The data originate from a study of CD8+ T cells in alopecia areata. The study's findings and limits: While patients received tofacitinib, many expanded lesional clones remained present in scalp and blood.

The clonotype comes from a human donor with alopecia areata. The J gene is TRBJ2-5, the V gene TRBV25-1; the match to TRBD2 covers 12 bases. The sequenced sample was CD4+ T cells sorted from blood, obtained at week 4, from a patient treated with tofacitinib. CDR3 DNA sequence: TGTGCCAGCAGTGCTAGCGGGGGGGCCAGGGAGACCCAGTACTTC. Translated, it gives CASSASGGARETQYF.